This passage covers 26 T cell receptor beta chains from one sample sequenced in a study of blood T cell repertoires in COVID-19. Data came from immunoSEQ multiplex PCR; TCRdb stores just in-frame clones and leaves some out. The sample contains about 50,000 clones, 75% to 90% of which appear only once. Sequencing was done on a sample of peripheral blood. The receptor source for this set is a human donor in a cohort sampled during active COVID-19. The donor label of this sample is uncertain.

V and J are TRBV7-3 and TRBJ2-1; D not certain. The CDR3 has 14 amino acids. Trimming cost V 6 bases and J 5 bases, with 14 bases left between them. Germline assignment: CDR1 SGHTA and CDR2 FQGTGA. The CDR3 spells CASSSSNRDNEQFF. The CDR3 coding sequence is TGTGCCAGCAGTAGCTCAAACCGGGACAATGAGCAGTTCTTC.

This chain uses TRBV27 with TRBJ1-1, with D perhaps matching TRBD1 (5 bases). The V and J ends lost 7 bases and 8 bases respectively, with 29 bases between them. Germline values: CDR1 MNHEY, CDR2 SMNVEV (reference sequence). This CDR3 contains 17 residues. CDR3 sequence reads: CASKPLGRASPSPEAFF. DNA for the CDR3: TGTGCCAGCAAGCCTTTGGGCAGGGCCTCCCCCTCTCCCGAAGCTTTCTTT.

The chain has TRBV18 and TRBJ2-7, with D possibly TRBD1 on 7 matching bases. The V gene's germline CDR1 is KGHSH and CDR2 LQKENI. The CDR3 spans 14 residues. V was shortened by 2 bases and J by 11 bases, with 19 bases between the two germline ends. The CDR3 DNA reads TGTGCCAGCTCACCATCAGGGGGGCCCAGCGTCGAGTACTTC. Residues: CASSPSGGPSVEYF. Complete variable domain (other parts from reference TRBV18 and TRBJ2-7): NAGVMQNPRHLVRRRGQEARLRCSPMKGHSHVYWYRQLPEEGLKFMVYLQKENIIDESGMPKERFSAEFPKEGPSILRIQQVVRGDSAAYFCASSPSGGPSVEYFGPGTRLTVT.

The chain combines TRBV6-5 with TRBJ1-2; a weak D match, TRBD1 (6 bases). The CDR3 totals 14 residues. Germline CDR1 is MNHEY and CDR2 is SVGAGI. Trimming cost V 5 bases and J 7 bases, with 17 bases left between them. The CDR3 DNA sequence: TGTGCCAGCAGTCGCGGACAGCCCGACGGTGGCTACACCTTC. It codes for CASSRGQPDGGYTF.

This CDR3 reads CASRPTRNSNQPQHF. The DNA for the CDR3 is TGTGCCAGCAGACCGACACGAAATAGCAATCAGCCCCAGCATTTT. The chain recombines TRBV27 with TRBJ1-5; D ambiguous. Trimming removed 6 bases at V and 0 bases at J, with 12 bases between. Germline loops: CDR1 MNHEY, CDR2 SMNVEV (reference sequence). This CDR3 region has 15 residues.

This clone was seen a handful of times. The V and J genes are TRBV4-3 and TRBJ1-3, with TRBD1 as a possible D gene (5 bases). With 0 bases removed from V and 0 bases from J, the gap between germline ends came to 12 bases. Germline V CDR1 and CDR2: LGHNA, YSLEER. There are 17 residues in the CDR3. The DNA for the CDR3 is TGCGCCAGCAGCCAAGACCCAGGGTCCCTCTCTGGAAACACCATATATTTT. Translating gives CASSQDPGSLSGNTIYF.

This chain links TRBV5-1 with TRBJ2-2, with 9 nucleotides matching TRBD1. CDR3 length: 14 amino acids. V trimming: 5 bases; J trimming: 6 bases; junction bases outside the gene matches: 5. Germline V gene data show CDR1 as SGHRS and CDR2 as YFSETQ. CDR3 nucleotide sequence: TGCGCCAGCAGGCGGACAGGGGTCCCCGGGGAGCTGTTTTTT. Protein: CASRRTGVPGELFF. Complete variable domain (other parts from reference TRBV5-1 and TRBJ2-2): KAGVTQTPRYLIKTRGQQVTLSCSPISGHRSVSWYQQTPGQGLQFLFEYFSETQRNKGNFPGRFSGRQFSNSRSEMNVSTLELGDSALYLCASRRTGVPGELFFGEGSRLTVL.

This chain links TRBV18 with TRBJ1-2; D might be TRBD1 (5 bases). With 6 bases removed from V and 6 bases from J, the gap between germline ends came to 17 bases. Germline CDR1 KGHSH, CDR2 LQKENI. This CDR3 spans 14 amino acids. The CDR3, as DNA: TGTGCCAGCTCCCAACGTCAGGGTCTTGATGGCTACACCTTC. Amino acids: CASSQRQGLDGYTF.

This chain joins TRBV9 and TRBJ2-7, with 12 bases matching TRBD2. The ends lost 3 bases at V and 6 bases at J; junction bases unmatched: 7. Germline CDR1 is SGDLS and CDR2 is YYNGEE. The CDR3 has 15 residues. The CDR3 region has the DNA TGTGCCAGCAGCGGAGGACTAGCGGGGCCCCGCGAGCAGTACTTC. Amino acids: CASSGGLAGPREQYF. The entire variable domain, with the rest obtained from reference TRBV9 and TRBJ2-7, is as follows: DSGVTQTPKHLITATGQRVTLRCSPRSGDLSVYWYQQSLDQGLQFLIQYYNGEERAKGNILERFSAQQFPDLHSELNLSSLELGDSALYFCASSGGLAGPREQYFGPGTRLTVT.

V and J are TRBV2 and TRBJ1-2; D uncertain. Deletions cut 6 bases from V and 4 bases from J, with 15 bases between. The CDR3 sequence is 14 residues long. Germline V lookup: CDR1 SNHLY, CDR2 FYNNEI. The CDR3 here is CASSLTELTYGYTF. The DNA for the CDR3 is TGTGCCAGCAGCCTTACAGAACTTACCTATGGCTACACCTTC. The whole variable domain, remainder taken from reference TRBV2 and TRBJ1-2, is EPEVTQTPSHQVTQMGQEVILRCVPISNHLYFYWYRQILGQKVEFLVSFYNNEISEKSEIFDDQFSVERPDGSNFTLKIRSTKLEDSAMYFCASSLTELTYGYTFGSGTRLTVV.

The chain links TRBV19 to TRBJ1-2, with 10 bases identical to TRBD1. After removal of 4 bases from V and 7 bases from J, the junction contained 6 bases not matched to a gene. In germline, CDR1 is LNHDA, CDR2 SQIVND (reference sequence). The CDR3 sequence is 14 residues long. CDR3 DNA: TGTGCCAGTAGTACCGACAGGGGGCTGGGTGGCTACACCTTC. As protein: CASSTDRGLGGYTF.

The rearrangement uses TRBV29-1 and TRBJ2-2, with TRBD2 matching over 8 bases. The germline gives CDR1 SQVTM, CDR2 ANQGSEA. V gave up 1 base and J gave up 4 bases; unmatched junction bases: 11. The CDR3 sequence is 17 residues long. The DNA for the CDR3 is TGCAGCGTTGAAGTCCCGGGGAGCGGGGGTCCCACCGGGGAGCTGTTTTTT. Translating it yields CSVEVPGSGGPTGELFF.

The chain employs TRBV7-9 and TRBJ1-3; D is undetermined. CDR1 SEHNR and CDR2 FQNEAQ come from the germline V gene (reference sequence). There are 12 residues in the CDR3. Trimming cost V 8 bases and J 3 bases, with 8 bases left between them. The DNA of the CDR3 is TGTGCCAGCGGAGGCGATGGAAACACCATATATTTT. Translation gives CASGGDGNTIYF. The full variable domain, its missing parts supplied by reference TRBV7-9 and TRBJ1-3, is DTGVSQNPRHKITKRGQNVTFRCDPISEHNRLYWYRQTLGQGPEFLTYFQNEAQLEKSRLLSDRFSAERPKGSFSTLEIQRTEQGDSAMYLCASGGDGNTIYFGEGSWLTVV.

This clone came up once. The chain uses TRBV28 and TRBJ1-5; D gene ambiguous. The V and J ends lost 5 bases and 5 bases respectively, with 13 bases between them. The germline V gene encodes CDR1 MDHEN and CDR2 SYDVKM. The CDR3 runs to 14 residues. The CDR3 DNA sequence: TGTGCCAGCAGTAAAGCCGGGAGTCATCAGCCCCAGCATTTT. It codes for CASSKAGSHQPQHF.

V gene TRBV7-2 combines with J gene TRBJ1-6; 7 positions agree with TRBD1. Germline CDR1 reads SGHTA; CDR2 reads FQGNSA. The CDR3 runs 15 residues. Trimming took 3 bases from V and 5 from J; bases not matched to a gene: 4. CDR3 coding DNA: TGTGCCAGCAGCTTCTACGGGACAGATAATTCACCCCTCCACTTT. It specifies CASSFYGTDNSPLHF.

The chain's CDR3 is CASSRGYYGQGTLRNIQYF. The CDR3 DNA is TGTGCCAGCAGCAGAGGATACTACGGACAGGGCACTTTACGGAACATTCAGTACTTC. This sequence joins TRBV21-1 and TRBJ2-4; TRBD1 was called by the table and not checked on the DNA. TRBV21-1 is a documented pseudogene. The CDR3 has 19 residues.

Written as DNA, the CDR3 is TGTGCCAGCAGCACTACCGACAGGGGCTATAATTCACCCCTCCACTTT. It codes for CASSTTDRGYNSPLHF. The chain has TRBV7-9 and TRBJ1-6, with 8 positions matching TRBD1. Per the germline V gene, CDR1 is SEHNR and CDR2 is FQNEAQ (reference sequence). There are 16 residues in the CDR3. V was clipped by 5 bases and J by 3 bases; unmatched bases: 6.

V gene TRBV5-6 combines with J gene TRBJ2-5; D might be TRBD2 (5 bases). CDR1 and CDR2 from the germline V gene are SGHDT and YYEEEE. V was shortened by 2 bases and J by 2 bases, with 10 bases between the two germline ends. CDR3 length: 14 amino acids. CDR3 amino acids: CASSFGVGQETQYF. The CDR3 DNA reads TGTGCCAGCAGCTTCGGGGTGGGGCAAGAGACCCAGTACTTC.

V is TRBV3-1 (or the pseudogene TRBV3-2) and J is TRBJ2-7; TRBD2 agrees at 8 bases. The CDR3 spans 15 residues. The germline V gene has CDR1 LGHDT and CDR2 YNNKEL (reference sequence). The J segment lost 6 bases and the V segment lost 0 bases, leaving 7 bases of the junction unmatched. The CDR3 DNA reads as TGTGCCAGCAGCCAAGATCGGGGGGGCCCGGGCGAGCAGTACTTC. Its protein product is CASSQDRGGPGEQYF.

The CDR3 DNA reads TGTGCCACCAGTGCCCTCCGGTACGAGCAGTACTTC. Its translation is CATSALRYEQYF. The rearrangement links TRBV24-1 to TRBJ2-7, with unresolved D. Trimming pared 5 bases from V and 4 bases from J, leaving 8 bases between. The CDR3 is 12 amino acids. The germline V gene has CDR1 KGHDR and CDR2 SFDVKD.

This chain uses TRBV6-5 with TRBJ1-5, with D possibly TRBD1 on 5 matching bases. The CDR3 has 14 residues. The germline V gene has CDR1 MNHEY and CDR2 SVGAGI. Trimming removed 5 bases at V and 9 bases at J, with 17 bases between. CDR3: CASSPDSVERPQHF. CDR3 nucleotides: TGTGCCAGCAGTCCCGACAGCGTCGAGAGGCCCCAGCATTTT.

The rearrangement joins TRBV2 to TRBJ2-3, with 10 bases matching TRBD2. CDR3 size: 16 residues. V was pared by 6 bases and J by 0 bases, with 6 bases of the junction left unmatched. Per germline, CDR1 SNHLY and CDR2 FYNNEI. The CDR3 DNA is TGTGCCAGCAGCGTACTAGCGGGGACGAGCACAGATACGCAGTATTTT. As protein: CASSVLAGTSTDTQYF.

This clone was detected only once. For the CDR3, the DNA is TGTGCCAGCAGCTTTACCGGGACAGGGGAAGAGACCCAGTACTTC. Translated, it gives CASSFTGTGEETQYF. The chain couples TRBV7-2 to TRBJ2-5; TRBD1 agrees at 10 bases. Germline V lookup: CDR1 SGHTA, CDR2 FQGNSA. The CDR3 consists of 15 residues. V lost 3 bases, J lost 3 bases, and 4 bases stayed unmatched.

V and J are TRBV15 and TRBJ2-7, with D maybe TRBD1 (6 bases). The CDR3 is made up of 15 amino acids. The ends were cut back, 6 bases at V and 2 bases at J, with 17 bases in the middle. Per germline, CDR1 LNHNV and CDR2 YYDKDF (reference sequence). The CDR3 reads CATSTSPGQTYEQYF. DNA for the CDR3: TGTGCCACCAGTACTTCTCCGGGACAAACCTACGAGCAGTACTTC.

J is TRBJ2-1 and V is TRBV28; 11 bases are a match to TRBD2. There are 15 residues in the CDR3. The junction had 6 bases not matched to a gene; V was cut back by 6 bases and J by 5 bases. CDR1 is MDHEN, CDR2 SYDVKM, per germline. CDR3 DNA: TGTGCCAGCAGCCCGGGACTAGCGGCCAACAATGAGCAGTTCTTC. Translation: CASSPGLAANNEQFF.

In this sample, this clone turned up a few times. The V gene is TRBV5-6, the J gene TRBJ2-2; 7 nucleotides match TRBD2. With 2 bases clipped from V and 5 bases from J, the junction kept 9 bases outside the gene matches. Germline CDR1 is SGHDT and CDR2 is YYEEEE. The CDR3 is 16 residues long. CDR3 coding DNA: TGTGCCAGCAGCTTTCGGCGACTAGCATTAACCGGGGAGCTGTTTTTT. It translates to CASSFRRLALTGELFF.